One sample yielded the 9 T cell receptor beta chains listed below, sequenced in a study of T cell repertoires in cytomegalovirus infection. TCRdb passed the reads through MiXCR, listing each CDR3 protein once. The sample yields 110,000 or so distinct CDR3 sequences, more than 30% seen once. Their target antigens are unknown. The sample consisted of CD8+ T cells from cultured PBMCs, taken from culture after CMV antigen stimulation. The receptors shown here come from a human donor in good health (CMV status not recorded). Some clones in this sample may be carry-over from other donors' samples.

The chain employs TRBV28 and TRBJ2-5, with D perhaps TRBD1 (6 bases). The CDR3 sequence is 13 residues long. V was trimmed by 5 bases and J by 2 bases, leaving 9 bases between them. Germline CDR1 reads MDHEN; CDR2 reads SYDVKM. This chain's CDR3 is CASSPGQQETQYF. In DNA, the CDR3 is TGTGCCAGCAGTCCCGGACAGCAAGAGACCCAGTACTTC. Looking up the rest from reference TRBV28 and TRBJ2-5 gives the full variable domain: DVKVTQSSRYLVKRTGEKVFLECVQDMDHENMFWYRQDPGLGLRLIYFSYDVKMKEKGDIPEGYSVSREKKERFSLILESASTNQTSMYLCASSPGQQETQYFGPGTRLLVL.

This rearrangement joins TRBV5-1 to TRBJ2-1; 9 nucleotides align to TRBD2. Germline loops: CDR1 SGHRS, CDR2 YFSETQ. With 2 bases clipped from V and 9 bases from J, the junction kept 9 bases outside the gene matches. This CDR3 contains 15 residues. CDR3 coding DNA: TGCGCCAGCAGCTTCAGACTAGCGGCGTTTGGTGAGCAGTTCTTC. Amino acids: CASSFRLAAFGEQFF.

This clonotype was seen a few times. The gene calls are TRBV5-4 and TRBJ2-5; 7 nucleotides align to TRBD2. Germline-derived CDR1 and CDR2 are SGHNT and YYREEE (reference sequence). The CDR3 is made up of 15 amino acids. V lost 5 bases and J lost 2; bases outside the gene matches: 9. This CDR3 is CASREMGGRQETQYF. The DNA for the CDR3 is TGTGCCAGCAGAGAGATGGGGGGGAGACAAGAGACCCAGTACTTC. Combining the CDR3 with reference TRBV5-4 and TRBJ2-5 gives the whole variable domain ETGVTQSPTHLIKTRGQQVTLRCSSQSGHNTVSWYQQALGQGPQFIFQYYREEENGRGNFPPRFSGLQFPNYSSELNVNALELDDSALYLCASREMGGRQETQYFGPGTRLLVL.

Ten or more counts support this clonotype. The gene calls are TRBV7-2 and TRBJ2-7; 7 bases align to TRBD2. Unmatched junction bases numbered 9, after V lost 5 bases and J lost 5 bases. The CDR3 runs 14 residues. The germline V gene has CDR1 SGHTA and CDR2 FQGNSA. Here the CDR3 DNA reads TGTGCCAGCAGCATCCGAGCGGGGCGCAACGAGCAGTACTTC. Translated, it gives CASSIRAGRNEQYF.

This clonotype was found many times. The chain recombines TRBV7-8 with TRBJ2-7; 11 nucleotides match TRBD2. CDR1 is SGHVS and CDR2 is FQNEAQ in the germline V gene. This CDR3 is built from 14 residues. Trimming cost V 7 bases and J 3 bases; bases outside gene matches: 5. DNA of the CDR3: TGTGCCAGCACGCCACTAGCGGGGGTCTACGAGCAGTACTTC. Its translation is CASTPLAGVYEQYF.

This clonotype appeared a few times. This chain joins TRBV12-3 or TRBV12-4 and TRBJ2-3; possible D gene TRBD1, 6 bases. The V and J ends lost 7 bases and 1 base respectively, with 24 bases between them. The CDR3 is 18 residues long. CDR3 sequence: CASTQGSGYLYGTDTQYF. DNA of the CDR3: TGTGCCAGCACCCAGGGGTCGGGGTATCTGTATGGCACAGATACGCAGTATTTT.

This clonotype is medium-sized within its sample. The chain carries TRBV10-3 and TRBJ1-5; 8 bases agree with TRBD1. V gave up 11 bases and J gave up 0 bases; unmatched junction bases: 6. Germline V CDR1 and CDR2: ENHRY, SYGVKD. This CDR3 region has 14 residues. CDR3 protein: CAGGTGDSNQPQHF. The CDR3 DNA follows: TGTGCCGGGGGGACAGGCGATAGCAATCAGCCCCAGCATTTT.

Only a few counts were recorded for this clonotype. The genes are TRBV6-6 and TRBJ2-1; D is possibly TRBD1 or TRBD2 (6 bases each). This CDR3 contains 15 residues. Germline CDR1 reads MNHNY; CDR2 reads SVGAGI (reference sequence). The germline V and J ends were trimmed by 5 bases and 8 bases, with 19 bases remaining between them. The CDR3, as DNA: TGTGCCAGCAGTCCCTTGAGTATGGGGGGCGATGAGCAGTTCTTC. It yields the protein CASSPLSMGGDEQFF.

V gene TRBV27 combines with J gene TRBJ1-2; tentatively, D is TRBD1 (5 bases). CDR3 length equals 13 residues. The V end was cut by 5 bases, the J end by 8 bases, with 15 bases between. In germline, CDR1 is MNHEY, CDR2 SMNVEV (reference sequence). The CDR3: CASSRGQEGGYTF. The CDR3 DNA reads TGTGCCAGCAGTAGAGGCCAGGAGGGGGGCTACACCTTC.